Listed below are T cell receptor beta chains from one sample, sequenced in a study of cytomegalovirus exposure and HLA in healthy donors. Profiling relied on immunoSEQ multiplex PCR, and the TCRdb table lists in-frame clones only, not all of them. Here the sample spans about 150,000 clones, roughly 70% being singletons. Sequences were obtained from PBMCs. The receptors come from a man between 25 and 39 years old in good health and CMV-seronegative. Each CDR3 is given with its conserved first and last residue. A D gene is named only where the DNA matches it firmly. Clone size is given for some rows only: seen once, a few or many times, or a class if the clone is expanded.

j_call clone_size d_call v_call cdr3_length cdr3_nt cdr3_aa
TRBJ2-7 . . TRBV28 15 TGTGCCAGCAGTTTTAGTGCGGCATCCACCTACGAGCAGTACTTC CASSFSAASTYEQYF
TRBJ2-7 . . TRBV5-4 16 TGTGCCAGCAGCTTGGATAAGGAGCAGAGCTCCTACGAGCAGTACTTC CASSLDKEQSSYEQYF
TRBJ2-7 . . TRBV5-1 12 TGCGCCAGCAGCTCCGACAGCTACGAGCAGTACTTC CASSSDSYEQYF
TRBJ1-6 few . TRBV5-6 14 TGTGCCAGCAGCTTTAGACAGACTAATTCACCCCTCCACTTT CASSFRQTNSPLHF
TRBJ2-3 . . TRBV6-1 13 TGTGCCAGCAGAAGCAGGGAAACAGATACGCAGTATTTT CASRSRETDTQYF
TRBJ1-5 . . TRBV7-2 17 TGTGCCAGCAGCTTAGCTCCTTCGGAGTATAGCAATCAGCCCCAGCATTTT CASSLAPSEYSNQPQHF
TRBJ2-7 . . TRBV29-1 13 TGCAGCGTTGAATTCCAGGGAACCTCCCAAGAGTACTTC CSVEFQGTSQEYF
TRBJ1-1 . TRBD1 TRBV6-5 15 TGTGCCAGCAGTTACTCTGGACAGGGCAACACTGAAGCTTTCTTT CASSYSGQGNTEAFF
TRBJ1-2 . . TRBV19 14 TGTGCCAGTAGTAACACGGCGTGGACAGAGCACTACCCCTTC CASSNTAWTEHYPF
TRBJ1-1 . . TRBV29-1 12 TGCAGCGTTGAACGAATCGGGACTGAAGCTTTCTTT CSVERIGTEAFF
TRBJ2-7 . . TRBV5-8 15 TGTGCCAGCAGCTTGGTCGGGGGGCTGTCCTACGAGCAGTACTTC CASSLVGGLSYEQYF
TRBJ1-6 . TRBD1 TRBV6-1 12 TGTGCCTCCCGGACAGGGAATTCACCCCTCCACTTT CASRTGNSPLHF
TRBJ2-7 . TRBD2 TRBV28 18 TGTGCCAGCAGCTTATCGCACAGCGGGGCCCGAACTTCCTACGAGCAGTACTTC CASSLSHSGARTSYEQYF
TRBJ2-5 few . TRBV2 13 TGTGCCAGCAGTGAAGCACAGAAAGAGACCCAGTACTTC CASSEAQKETQYF
TRBJ1-1 once . TRBV18 18 TGTGCCAGCTCATTATCATGGAGGGGGGGCGCGCGGAACACTGAAGCTTTCTTT CASSLSWRGGARNTEAFF
TRBJ2-5 . TRBD1 TRBV6-6 13 TGTGCCAGCAGTTACGGACAGGGGGGAACCCAGTACTTC CASSYGQGGTQYF